The 30 T cell receptor beta chains listed next were all sequenced from one sample in a study of T cell clonality in common variable immunodeficiency. Sequencing used immunoSEQ multiplex PCR; TCRdb keeps in-frame clones, though not all of them. The repertoire consists of tens of thousands of clones, none detected only once. Sequencing input: peripheral blood mononuclear cells. Every receptor here comes from a person between 18 and 75 years old in good health.

This clone was counted ten times or more. The read comes to an end 3 residues before the CDR3 does, leaving the germline J gene to fill in the end. The chain links TRBV30 to TRBJ2-5, with D uncertain. CDR3 size: 12 residues. From germline, CDR1 is GTSNPN and CDR2 SVGIG (reference sequence). Trimming pared 5 bases from V and 2 bases from J, leaving 9 bases between. CDR3 amino acids: CAWYDSQETQYF. The sequenced CDR3 bases are TGTGCCTGGTATGACTCACAAGAGACC.

Concerning this clone: The read comes to an end 3 residues before the CDR3 does, leaving the germline J gene to fill in the end. The rearrangement links TRBV30 to TRBJ1-2; tentative D call: TRBD1 (5 bases). From germline, CDR1 is GTSNPN and CDR2 SVGIG (reference sequence). The CDR3 length is 13 residues. The CDR3: CAWSVGRGLDYTF. The covered CDR3 bases are TGTGCCTGGAGTGTAGGAAGGGGACTTGAC.

This clone has at least ten counts. The CDR3 goes on 3 residues after the read ends, and that part is filled in from the germline J gene. This chain joins TRBV29-1 and TRBJ2-5; D gene unclear. Germline V gene data show CDR1 as SQVTM and CDR2 as ANQGSEA. The CDR3 is made up of 12 amino acids. Between the trimmed V and J ends, which lost 8 bases and 5 bases, there was a span of 15 bases. The part of the CDR3 DNA that was read is TGCAGCATTGGGCCCTCGCGGGAGACC. Translation gives CSIGPSRET. The entire CDR3 is CSIGPSRETQYF.

This clone was recorded at least ten times. From the germline J gene comes the end of the CDR3, since the read stops 3 residues before it. V is TRBV9 and J is TRBJ2-3; D unresolved. This CDR3 region has 15 residues. V was pared by 0 bases and J by 2 bases, with 10 bases between. Germline V gene lookup returns CDR1 SGDLS and CDR2 YYNGEE. CDR3 loop: CASSVEGIVTDTQYF. The sequenced part of the CDR3 DNA is TGTGCCAGCAGCGTAGAAGGTATCGTCACAGATACG.

This clone has a count of ten or more. Read coverage stops 3 residues before the CDR3 terminus; the germline J gene supplies the remainder. This chain links TRBV5-6 with TRBJ2-2; 7 bases align to TRBD1. Germline assignment: CDR1 SGHDT and CDR2 YYEEEE. This CDR3 is 14 amino acids long. Trimming at V came to 0 bases and at J to 4 bases, leaving 0 bases not matched to a gene. CDR3: CASSLGQGTGELFF. The sequenced CDR3 bases are TGTGCCAGCAGCTTGGGACAGGGCACCGGGGAG.

This clone was seen repeatedly, ten times or more. The DNA ends 3 residues before the CDR3 does, and the rest of the CDR3 is filled in from the germline J gene. The V and J genes are TRBV5-4 and TRBJ1-5; possible D gene TRBD1, 5 bases. V lost 8 bases and J 0 bases, leaving 12 bases between the germline ends. CDR3 length: 14 amino acids. The germline V gene encodes CDR1 SGHNT and CDR2 YYREEE (reference sequence). CDR3 amino acids: CARKQARSNQPQHF. The DNA read from the CDR3 is TGTGCCAGGAAACAGGCCCGTAGCAATCAGCCC.

This clone was seen many times. Read coverage stops 3 residues before the CDR3 terminus; the germline J gene supplies the remainder. V usage is TRBV3-1 (or the pseudogene TRBV3-2) and J usage is TRBJ2-1; D remains ambiguous. The CDR3 sequence is 13 residues long. Between the trimmed V and J ends, which lost 0 bases and 5 bases, there was a span of 5 bases. CDR1 LGHDT and CDR2 YNNKEL come from the germline V gene (reference sequence). CDR3 amino acids: CASSQEVDNEQFF. The part of the CDR3 DNA that was read is TGTGCCAGCAGCCAAGAGGTAGACAATGAG.

At least ten counts were recorded for this clone. Read data end 3 residues before the CDR3 end; the end is taken from the germline J gene. J is TRBJ2-1 and V is TRBV15; perhaps TRBD2 as D (6 bases). Germline V gives CDR1 LNHNV, CDR2 YYDKDF (reference sequence). V was trimmed by 5 bases and J by 0 bases, leaving 11 bases between them. The CDR3 length is 15 residues. CDR3 region: CATSGRGISYNEQFF. The covered CDR3 bases are TGTGCCACCAGCGGGCGGGGCATCTCCTACAATGAG.

This clone was counted many times. The read ends 3 residues shy of where the CDR3 ends; the end is completed using the germline J gene. The chain combines TRBV29-1 with TRBJ2-2; tentative D call: TRBD1 (6 bases). Trimming took 5 bases from V and 4 from J, leaving 11 bases between them. The CDR3 is 13 residues long. Germline V gene lookup returns CDR1 SQVTM and CDR2 ANQGSEA. The CDR3 bases that were read are TGCAGCGTTCCCAGGGGCGCCACCGGGGAG. Translated: CSVPRGATGE. From start to end, the CDR3 is CSVPRGATGELFF.

This clone was seen at least ten times. The CDR3 end lies 3 residues beyond the end of the read and is filled in from the germline J gene. The chain combines TRBV2 with TRBJ1-3; 9 bases are a match to TRBD1. With 6 bases clipped from V and 2 bases from J, the junction kept 14 bases outside the gene matches. The germline V gene encodes CDR1 SNHLY and CDR2 FYNNEI. The CDR3 has 18 amino acids. The part of the CDR3 DNA that was read is TGTGCCAGCAGCATACCGGGACAGGGAGGAGCCGCTGGAAACACC. Encoded protein: CASSIPGQGGAAGNT. The whole CDR3 region reads CASSIPGQGGAAGNTIYF. The full variable domain, in which reference TRBV2 and TRBJ1-3 provide the parts outside the CDR3, is EPEVTQTPSHQVTQMGQEVILRCVPISNHLYFYWYRQILGQKVEFLVSFYNNEISEKSEIFDDQFSVERPDGSNFTLKIRSTKLEDSAMYFCASSIPGQGGAAGNTIYFGEGSWLTVV.

This clone appeared many times. From the germline J gene comes the end of the CDR3, since the read stops 3 residues before it. The rearrangement links TRBV5-4 to TRBJ2-5; TRBD2 might be the D (6 bases). CDR3 length equals 14 residues. Germline CDR1 and CDR2: SGHNT and YYREEE (reference sequence). V lost 4 bases to trimming and J lost 5 bases, with 15 bases between them. The part of the CDR3 DNA that was read is TGTGCCAGCAGCCAGCCCGACGGGGGTGAGACC. Translation: CASSQPDGGET. The whole CDR3 reads CASSQPDGGETQYF.

This clone was seen ten or more times. The read ends 3 residues before the CDR3 terminus; that terminus is restored from the germline J gene. The chain uses TRBV2 and TRBJ1-2, with D perhaps matching TRBD1 (6 bases). Germline CDR1 reads SNHLY; CDR2 reads FYNNEI. The CDR3 sequence is 14 residues long. V was clipped by 2 bases and J by 5 bases, with 12 bases between them. The sequenced CDR3 bases are TGTGCCAGCAGTGAATACTGGACAGTGTATGGC. Residues: CASSEYWTVYG. The whole CDR3 protein reads CASSEYWTVYGYTF.

The table lists this clone with many counts. The missing CDR3 end, 3 residues past where the read stops, is filled in from the germline J gene. The chain uses TRBV6-4 and TRBJ2-5; maybe TRBD2 (6 bases). This CDR3 is built from 14 residues. Germline V gene sequence: CDR1 MRHNA, CDR2 SNTAGT. V dropped 7 bases and J dropped 3 bases, with 15 bases sitting between them. The CDR3 bases that were read are TGTGCCAGCACCTTACTAGCAAGGGAAGAGACC. It encodes CASTLLAREET. The full CDR3 reads CASTLLAREETQYF.

This clone was seen many times. The missing CDR3 end, 3 residues past where the read stops, is filled in from the germline J gene. This rearrangement joins TRBV30 to TRBJ1-5, with 9 bases lining up with TRBD1. V trimming: 3 bases; J trimming: 1 base; junction bases outside the gene matches: 4. The CDR3 is made up of 15 amino acids. CDR1 is GTSNPN, CDR2 SVGIG, per germline (reference sequence). CDR3 DNA, as far as it was read: TGTGCCTGGAGCGACGGACAGGGGAGCAATCAGCCC. This translates into CAWSDGQGSNQP. The entire CDR3 protein reads CAWSDGQGSNQPQHF.

This clone has ten or more counts. The read finishes 3 residues shy of the CDR3 end, and the germline J gene is used to complete it. The chain has TRBV11-2 and TRBJ2-2, with 9 bases lining up with TRBD2. Trimming cost V 6 bases and J 6 bases; bases outside gene matches: 5. This CDR3 comprises 14 residues. CDR1 and CDR2 from the germline V gene are SGHAT and FQNNGV. Incomplete CDR3 DNA: TGTGCCAGCAGTTTTAGCGGGAGCCCCGGGGAG. Protein sequence: CASSFSGSPGE. The entire CDR3 sequence reads CASSFSGSPGELFF.

This clone came up many times. With the read ending 3 residues before the CDR3 end, the germline J gene is used to fill in that end. The chain employs TRBV5-1 and TRBJ1-2; D is perhaps TRBD1 (5 bases). CDR3 length: 15 residues. Germline CDR1 SGHRS, CDR2 YFSETQ. With 0 bases removed from V and 0 bases from J, the gap between germline ends came to 9 bases. CDR3 bases read: TGCGCCAGCAGCTTGGCCGGGACTGCTAACTATGGC. Translated: CASSLAGTANYG. The whole CDR3 reads CASSLAGTANYGYTF.

This clone was detected many times. The read gets to within 3 residues of the CDR3 end, and the germline J gene fills in the rest. The genes are TRBV2 and TRBJ2-3; TRBD1 agrees at 7 bases. With 5 bases clipped from V and 5 bases from J, the junction kept 13 bases outside the gene matches. This CDR3 has 16 amino acids. The V gene's germline CDR1 is SNHLY and CDR2 FYNNEI. The CDR3 protein is CASSFPIDRAQDTQYF. The DNA read from the CDR3 is TGTGCCAGCAGTTTTCCGATAGACAGGGCCCAAGATACG.

This clone was counted ten times or more. The read is 3 residues too short to cover the CDR3 end, so that end is filled in from the germline J gene. This chain joins TRBV2 and TRBJ1-4; D is unclear. CDR3 length: 13 amino acids. Between the trimmed V and J ends, which lost 4 bases and 7 bases, there was a span of 10 bases. Per germline, CDR1 SNHLY and CDR2 FYNNEI. The CDR3: CASSGEPSEKLFF. Incomplete CDR3 DNA: TGTGCCAGCAGTGGCGAGCCTAGTGAAAAA.

This clone was seen ten or more times. Coverage ceases 3 residues before the CDR3 finishes, and the germline J gene fills in the end. The rearrangement joins TRBV5-1 to TRBJ2-2, with D possibly TRBD1 on 6 matching bases. Looked up from germline, CDR1 is SGHRS and CDR2 is YFSETQ. The CDR3 runs to 18 residues. V shed 5 bases and J shed 0 bases, with 20 bases lying between them. The CDR3 protein is CASRGDGQRSPNTGELFF. Incomplete CDR3 DNA: TGCGCCAGCAGAGGCGACGGACAGAGAAGCCCGAACACCGGGGAG.

This clone was recorded at least ten times. The read terminates 3 residues before the CDR3 end, so the remaining end is supplied by the germline J gene. The V call is TRBV18, the J call TRBJ2-6; D may be TRBD1 (5 bases). Germline V lookup: CDR1 KGHSH, CDR2 LQKENI. Trimming cost V 8 bases and J 0 bases, with 17 bases left between them. CDR3 length: 17 residues. The DNA read from the CDR3 is TGTGCCAGCCCTTCAGGGAACCACTCCTCTGGGGCCAACGTC. This encodes CASPSGNHSSGANV. The full CDR3 protein reads CASPSGNHSSGANVLTF.

This clone was recorded many times. CDR3 sequence: CASRETGDSNQPQHF. The CDR3 bases that were read are TGTGCCAGCAGGGAGACAGGGGATAGCAATCAGCCC. This chain joins TRBV2 and TRBJ1-5; TRBD1 aligns across 8 bases. The sequenced fragment ends 3 residues before the CDR3 boundary, so the rest is inferred from the germline J gene. Germline CDR1 SNHLY, CDR2 FYNNEI. The CDR3 loop spans 15 amino acids. The V and J ends lost 6 bases and 0 bases, in that order; junction bases with no gene match: 4.

In its sample, this clone was seen many times. The read falls 3 residues short of the CDR3 end, and the missing part is taken from the germline J gene. The chain uses TRBV5-5 and TRBJ2-1, with TRBD1 identical over 9 bases. Germline CDR1 reads SGHKS; CDR2 reads YYEKEE (reference sequence). The junction had 5 bases not matched to a gene; V was cut back by 3 bases and J by 4 bases. The CDR3 runs to 15 residues. The CDR3 loop reads CASSSGTGIYNEQFF. CDR3 bases read: TGTGCCAGCAGCTCGGGGACAGGGATTTACAATGAG.

Comment on this clone: The read ends 3 residues early relative to the CDR3; the germline J gene fills the gap. The chain links TRBV6-9 to TRBJ1-6, with D perhaps TRBD1 (6 bases). The CDR3 totals 15 residues. The ends were cut back, 7 bases at V and 6 bases at J, with 16 bases in the middle. Looked up from germline, CDR1 is MNHGY and CDR2 is SVAAGI. The CDR3 here is CASTSGVVGNSPLHF. CDR3 bases read: TGTGCCAGCACCTCAGGGGTAGTGGGTAATTCACCC.

This clone occurred many times. The read gets to within 3 residues of the CDR3 end, and the germline J gene fills in the rest. V usage is TRBV12-3 or TRBV12-4 and J usage is TRBJ2-3; D not resolved. There are 13 residues in the CDR3. Incomplete CDR3 DNA: TGTGCCAGCAGCCTATCAGGTCTGGAGACG. Residues: CASSLSGLET. The CDR3 in full is CASSLSGLETQYF.

This clone was seen repeatedly, ten times or more. The read ends 3 residues early relative to the CDR3; the germline J gene fills the gap. J is TRBJ2-7 and V is TRBV6-2 or TRBV6-3; a weak D match, TRBD2 (6 bases). The CDR3 length is 12 residues. Trimming took off 7 bases at V and 4 bases at J, with 11 bases between the two ends. Germline V gives CDR1 MNHEY, CDR2 SVGEGT. The sequenced part of the CDR3 DNA is TGTGCCAGCAAGCCCGGGGGATACGAG. The encoded protein is CASKPGGYE. The full CDR3 protein reads CASKPGGYEQYF.

Ten or more counts support this clone. The read finishes 3 residues shy of the CDR3 end, and the germline J gene is used to complete it. The V and J genes are TRBV20-1 and TRBJ1-3; 9 bases map to TRBD1. Trimming took 5 bases from V and 8 from J; bases not matched to a gene: 13. The germline V gene encodes CDR1 DFQATT and CDR2 SNEGSKA (reference sequence). The CDR3 is 15 residues long. The CDR3 spells CSAPRVTGGEDTIYF. The CDR3 bases that were read are TGCAGTGCTCCGAGGGTGACAGGGGGTGAGGACACC.

This clone showed up many times. With the read ending 3 residues before the CDR3 end, the germline J gene is used to fill in that end. V is TRBV19 and J is TRBJ2-2; 10 positions match TRBD2. CDR3 length: 16 residues. J gave up 2 bases and V 7 bases, and 7 bases lay outside the gene matches. Germline V gene sequence: CDR1 LNHDA, CDR2 SQIVND (reference sequence). The CDR3: CASIPSGRDNTGELFF. Incomplete CDR3 DNA: TGTGCCAGTATCCCTAGCGGGAGAGACAACACCGGGGAG. Full variable domain (missing parts from reference TRBV19 and TRBJ2-2): DGGITQSPKYLFRKEGQNVTLSCEQNLNHDAMYWYRQDPGQGLRLIYYSQIVNDFQKGDIAEGYSVSREKKESFPLTVTSAQKNPTAFYLCASIPSGRDNTGELFFGEGSRLTVL.

This clone occurred many times. The missing CDR3 end, 3 residues past where the read stops, is filled in from the germline J gene. The chain recombines TRBV19 with TRBJ2-2; D unclear. Trimming took 5 bases from V and 8 from J, leaving 9 bases between them. CDR1 and CDR2 (germline): LNHDA, SQIVND (reference sequence). This CDR3 has 12 residues. This CDR3 is CASSRLGGELFF. The part of the CDR3 DNA that was read is TGTGCCAGTAGTCGCCTCGGGGGGGAG.

Many counts were recorded for this clone. The CDR3 extends 3 residues past the end of the read, so its final part is completed from the germline J gene. V is TRBV30 and J is TRBJ1-1; D may be TRBD1 (5 bases). Looked up from germline, CDR1 is GTSNPN and CDR2 is SVGIG (reference sequence). V was shortened by 2 bases and J by 5 bases, with 15 bases between the two germline ends. CDR3 length equals 14 residues. The sequenced CDR3 bases are TGTGCCTGGAGTCCCCAAGGGGAATCGACTGAA. It translates to CAWSPQGESTE. The entire CDR3 protein reads CAWSPQGESTEAFF.

Many counts were recorded for this clone. The read terminates 3 residues before the CDR3 end, so the remaining end is supplied by the germline J gene. The rearrangement uses TRBV6-1 and TRBJ2-5; 8 bases fit TRBD2. The V gene's germline CDR1 is MNHNS and CDR2 SASEGT. The CDR3 loop spans 15 amino acids. V lost 3 bases, J lost 5 bases, and 8 bases stayed unmatched. Incomplete CDR3 DNA: TGTGCCAGCAGTGACCTAGCGGGCGGTGGGGAGACC. Protein: CASSDLAGGGET. The full CDR3 sequence reads CASSDLAGGGETQYF.